The clone carrying this T cell receptor beta chain has only one observation. No antigen is known for it. The sample comes from a study of T cell responses to AZD1222 COVID-19 vaccine. General observations from the study: Donors in the cohort were predominantly white British and more often female, and clonal diversity was possibly underestimated.

Using immunoSEQ multiplex PCR, the repertoire was profiled, and TCRdb retains in-frame clones only, with some absent. The sample has more than 140,000 clones; about 90% are singletons. Between the trimmed V and J ends, which lost 3 bases and 6 bases, there was a span of 15 bases. The CDR3 is 15 amino acids. Germline V CDR1 and CDR2: MDHEN, SYDVKM. The rearrangement joins TRBV28 to TRBJ2-1; tentatively, D is TRBD2 (7 bases). Sequencing was performed on peripheral blood, taken on day 0 of AZD1222 vaccination. The clonotype was recovered from an adult in good health. CDR3 bases: TGTGCCAGCAGTTTCCCCCAAGGGGGGGGCAATGAGCAGTTCTTC. Translated: CASSFPQGGGNEQFF.